The text below deals with one T cell receptor (beta chain). Its specificity is unknown. The data belong to a study of type 1 regulatory T cells. This CDR3 has 13 amino acids. Trimming left V 1 base short and J 7 bases short, with 8 bases between. Looked up from germline, CDR1 is SGHTA and CDR2 is FQGNSA. MiXCR, applied by TCRdb to the reads, yields one record per CDR3 protein. This sample has roughly 68,000 distinct CDR3 sequences, with nearly 65% found just once. Graft donor-derived T-allo10 cells were described as host-alloantigen-specific, anergic, and alloantigen-specifically suppressive. The J gene is TRBJ1-5, the V gene TRBV7-2, with D uncertain. This receptor was taken from a human donor in good health. The sample consisted of cultured T cells, either the whole culture or a sorted T cell fraction (not recorded which). Described subset: Tr1-enriched cell product generated in vitro against host alloantigens. For the CDR3, the DNA is TGTGCCAGCAGCTTAGTTAAGGTCCAGCCCCAGCATTTT. Translated: CASSLVKVQPQHF.